This TCR beta chain was obtained from a study of lymphopenia after photon versus proton radiotherapy. Turning to this clone: The antigen is undetermined.

Method: immunoSEQ multiplex PCR; TCRdb's copy keeps in-frame clones and lacks some. The repertoire holds about 42,000 clones, with over 75% as singletons. V dropped 0 bases and J dropped 0 bases, with 9 bases sitting between them. Germline V gene data show CDR1 as MNHEY and CDR2 as SVGAGI. The CDR3 consists of 16 residues. Whole-study findings and limits: Only patients who died were analyzed for survival; proton advantage is unproven. After lymphocyte nadir, photon-treated repertoires showed oligoclonal expansion, especially CD8+ Temra. Under photons, naive T cells and diversity fell while effector/memory populations rose.

The TCR comes from a woman in her 70s with pancreatic cancer. The chain is built from TRBV6-5 and TRBJ1-3; D might be TRBD1 (5 bases). Sequencing used peripheral blood, obtained from a patient treated with proton-based radiotherapy. This chain's CDR3 is CASSYSGVSSGNTIYF. In DNA form, the CDR3 reads TGTGCCAGCAGTTACTCGGGGGTGAGCTCTGGAAACACCATATATTTT.